This T cell receptor beta chain was sequenced in a study of CD8 T cells in ankylosing spondylitis. Study-wide results and caveats: A TCR beta motif of 7 to 9 highly homologous variants seemed to mark ankylosing spondylitis blood. The study looked at matched synovial fluid samples from ankylosing spondylitis patients. Disease-linked clones were reported to be significantly enriched there. Some of the motif variants had earlier been found in reactive arthritis patients' fluid and blood.

Looked up from germline, CDR1 is LGHDT and CDR2 is YNNKEL (reference sequence). CDR3 length: 15 amino acids. V was trimmed by 1 base and J by 1 base, leaving 11 bases between them. Comments on this clonotype: Its antigen is not known.

TCRdb reprocessed the 5' RACE reads with MiXCR, giving one entry per CDR3 protein. The table lists roughly 300,000 distinct CDR3 sequences, 8% of them singletons. The rearrangement joins TRBV3-1 to TRBJ2-7; the D gene could be TRBD1 or TRBD2 (5 bases each). The receptor was derived from a male donor with ankylosing spondylitis. Specimen: blood, either unsorted or a sorted T cell fraction (not recorded which). The CDR3 loop is CASSQAPGPSYEQYF. CDR3 sequence (DNA): TGTGCCAGCAGCCAAGCCCCGGGGCCTTCCTACGAGCAGTACTTC.